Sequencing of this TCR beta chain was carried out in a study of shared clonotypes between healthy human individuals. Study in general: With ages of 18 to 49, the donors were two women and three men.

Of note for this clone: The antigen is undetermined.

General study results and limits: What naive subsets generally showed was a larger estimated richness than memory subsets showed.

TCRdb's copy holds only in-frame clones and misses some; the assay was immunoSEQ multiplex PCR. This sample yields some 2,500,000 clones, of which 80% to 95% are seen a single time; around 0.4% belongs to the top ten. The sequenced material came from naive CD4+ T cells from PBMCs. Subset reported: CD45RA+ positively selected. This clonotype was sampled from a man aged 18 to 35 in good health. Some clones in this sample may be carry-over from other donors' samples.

CDR3 bases: TGTGCCAGCAGCTCAACGGGGTGGGTGGGTGGCTACACCTTC. It specifies CASSSTGWVGGYTF. V usage is TRBV6-5 and J usage is TRBJ1-2; D is uncertain. The germline V gene has CDR1 MNHEY and CDR2 SVGAGI. V gave up 6 bases and J gave up 7 bases, with 18 bases separating them. The CDR3 extends over 14 amino acids.